This T cell receptor (beta chain) stems from a study of OX40 agonist ivuxolimab in advanced cancers. Study as a whole: A mean age of around 63 years, range about 23 to 80, was recorded, and approximately 79% were male.

As for this clone: Antigen: not known. Other DNA sequences in the same sample also yield this CDR3.

This CDR3 spans 16 amino acids. The germline V and J ends were trimmed by 0 bases and 2 bases, with 11 bases remaining between them. The germline V gene has CDR1 LNHDA and CDR2 SQIVND (reference sequence). The data were produced by immunoSEQ multiplex PCR, yet TCRdb's version contains in-frame clones alone and is incomplete. The table has about 120,000 clones, 85% to 95% seen once; the top ten hold approximately 0.15%. General study points: The 0.1-3.0 mg/kg partial responders had among the lowest clonal expansion.

Sequenced material: CD4+ or CD8+ T cells sorted from blood, taken in a trial of the OX40 agonist ivuxolimab. The sequence derives from an adult with an advanced solid tumor such as melanoma, head and neck, liver or kidney cancer. The V gene is TRBV19, the J gene TRBJ2-1; the D call may be TRBD1 or TRBD2 (6 bases each). The DNA for the CDR3 is TGTGCCAGTAGTATAGACTTAGGGGGGACCTACAATGAGCAGTTCTTC. It yields the protein CASSIDLGGTYNEQFF.